This entry features one TCR beta chain sequence. V lost 4 bases, J lost 9 bases, and 12 bases stayed unmatched. CDR3 length equals 15 residues. Germline CDR1 and CDR2: GTSNPN and SVGIG (reference sequence). The data derive from a study of blood T cell repertoires in COVID-19. Across the study: Samples representing acute and convalescent COVID-19 were sourced from the United States, Italy and Spain. PBMCs, B-cell-depleted T cells, or T cells provided the cDNA or gDNA that made up the material.

Per the study methods: Amplification of reference gene primers was used by the study to estimate nucleated cell counts. Sequencing used immunoSEQ multiplex PCR; TCRdb keeps in-frame clones, though not all of them. For V, J and clone size, that table is used; D and trimming come from the DNA. The sample has about 200,000 clones, about 89% seen once. This TCR was recovered from a man in his sixties who had recovered from COVID-19. The chain recombines TRBV30 with TRBJ1-6, with 7 bases aligning to TRBD1. The specimen sequenced was peripheral blood. The CDR3 protein is CAWTVDRVSGSPLHF. CDR3 DNA sequence: TGTGCCTGGACCGTTGACAGGGTCTCCGGTTCACCCCTCCACTTT. Full variable domain (rest looked up from reference TRBV30 and TRBJ1-6): SQTIHQWPATLVQPVGSPLSLECTVEGTSNPNLYWYRQAAGRGLQLLFYSVGIGQISSEVPQNLSASRPQDRQFILSSKKLLLSDSGFYLCAWTVDRVSGSPLHFGNGTRLTVT.